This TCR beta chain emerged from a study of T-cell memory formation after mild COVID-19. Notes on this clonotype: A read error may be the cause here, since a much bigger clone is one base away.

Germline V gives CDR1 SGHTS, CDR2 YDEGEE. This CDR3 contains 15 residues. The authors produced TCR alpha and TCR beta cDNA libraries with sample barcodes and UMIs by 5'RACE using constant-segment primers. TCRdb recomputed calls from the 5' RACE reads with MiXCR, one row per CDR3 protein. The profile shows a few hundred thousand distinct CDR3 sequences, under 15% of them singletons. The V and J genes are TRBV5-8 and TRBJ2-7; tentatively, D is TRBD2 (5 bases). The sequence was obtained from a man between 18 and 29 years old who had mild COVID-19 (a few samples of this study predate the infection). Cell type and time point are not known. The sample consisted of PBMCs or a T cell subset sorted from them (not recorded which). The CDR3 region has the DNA TGTGCCATCAGCCCGGGGATACTTAACTCCTACGAGCAGTACTTC. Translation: CAISPGILNSYEQYF.